A single sample is the source of the 18 T cell receptor beta chains below, sequenced in a study of molecular identifiers for immune sequencing clone quantification. TCRdb called the PCR reads again in MiXCR, with one record for every CDR3 protein. The sample contains 45,000 to 65,000 distinct CDR3 sequences, around 25% of which appear only once. The sequencing input was naive CD8+ T cells from blood, with Jurkat cell RNA spiked in. Subset of the sample: FACS-sorted CD8+CD4-CCR7+CD45RA+ naive T cells. All receptors derive from a human donor in good health. Some libraries in this study had Jurkat cell RNA spiked in.

With respect to this clonotype: Just one base apart from a much larger clone, this may be a read error. The genes are TRBV4-1 and TRBJ2-3, with D possibly TRBD2 on 5 matching bases. The CDR3 is 14 residues long. Looked up from germline, CDR1 is MGHRA and CDR2 is YSYEKL. V was cut by 1 base and J by 5 bases, with 10 bases left in between. CDR3 nucleotide sequence: TGCGCCAGCAGCCAAGTTGGAGAGGGAGATACGCAGTATTTT. The encoded protein is CASSQVGEGDTQYF.

Ten or more counts support this clonotype. The chain couples TRBV7-9 to TRBJ1-1; TRBD1 matches 8 bases. CDR1 and CDR2 (germline): SEHNR, FQNEAQ (reference sequence). The CDR3 runs to 16 residues. The ends lost 5 bases at V and 0 bases at J; junction bases unmatched: 8. As DNA, the CDR3 is TGTGCCAGCAGCCCCCAAGACAGGGGCTTGAACACTGAAGCTTTCTTT. This sequence encodes CASSPQDRGLNTEAFF.

This clonotype has at least ten counts. This CDR3 is CASSTSGASEQYF. The CDR3 nucleotides read TGTGCCAGTAGCACTTCGGGGGCGTCTGAGCAGTACTTC. The chain links TRBV19 to TRBJ2-7; D assignment may be TRBD1 or TRBD2 (6 bases each). Between the trimmed V and J ends, which lost 6 bases and 7 bases, there was a span of 16 bases. The germline V gene has CDR1 LNHDA and CDR2 SQIVND (reference sequence). The CDR3 totals 13 residues.

The chain couples TRBV7-9 to TRBJ2-2, with D hard to call. The CDR3 runs 14 residues. Germline V gene data show CDR1 as SEHNR and CDR2 as FQNEAQ (reference sequence). V was pared by 5 bases and J by 4 bases, with 11 bases between. CDR3 sequence (DNA): TGTGCCAGCAGCCCTCTACGGACCACCGGGGAGCTGTTTTTT. Protein: CASSPLRTTGELFF.

In this sample, this clonotype turned up many times. The rearrangement uses TRBV29-1 and TRBJ1-1, with D unresolved. Germline loops: CDR1 SQVTM, CDR2 ANQGSEA. V was clipped by 0 bases and J by 5 bases, with 7 bases between them. This CDR3 contains 12 residues. CDR3 DNA sequence: TGCAGCGTTGAAGAGGATGGGACTGAAGCTTTCTTT. Translated: CSVEEDGTEAFF.

Note on this clonotype: A read error is possible here, since a much larger clone lies one base away. The rearrangement uses TRBV4-3 and TRBJ1-1, with D uncertain. CDR1 and CDR2 (germline): LGHNA, YSLEER. This CDR3 contains 13 residues. DNA of the CDR3: TGCGCCAGCAACCAAGATGTGGGCACTGAAGCTTTCTTT. Residues: CASNQDVGTEAFF.

V usage is TRBV19 and J usage is TRBJ1-1; a possible D gene is TRBD1 (5 bases). The CDR3 extends over 13 amino acids. V dropped 3 bases and J dropped 2 bases, with 7 bases sitting between them. Germline V gives CDR1 LNHDA, CDR2 SQIVND (reference sequence). The chain's CDR3 is CASSIRVNTEAFF. CDR3 nucleotide sequence: TGTGCCAGTAGTATCAGGGTCAACACTGAAGCTTTCTTT.

In its sample, this clonotype was seen a few times. The rearrangement links TRBV4-3 to TRBJ2-7, with 11 bases fitting TRBD2. The germline V gene has CDR1 LGHNA and CDR2 YSLEER. Trimming took 4 bases from V and 0 from J; bases not matched to a gene: 8. The CDR3 is 17 residues long. The CDR3 loop is CASSPSSSGGPSYEQYF. The CDR3 DNA reads as TGCGCCAGCAGCCCTTCTTCTAGCGGGGGGCCCTCCTACGAGCAGTACTTC.

In this sample, this clonotype turned up a few times. With a much larger clone just one base away, this may be a read error. The rearrangement joins TRBV6-2 or TRBV6-3 to TRBJ1-1; D unresolved. From germline, CDR1 is MNHEY and CDR2 SVGEGT. V shed 5 bases and J shed 1 base, with 17 bases lying between them. The length of the CDR3 is 16 residues. The DNA for the CDR3 is TGTGCCAGCAGTCACATTTTGGTGTATTCGAACACTGAAGCTTTCTTT. Translating it yields CASSHILVYSNTEAFF.

To note about this clonotype: A much larger clone lies one base from this, so it may be a read error. This chain links TRBV14 with TRBJ2-3; TRBD2 aligns across 13 bases. The germline V gene encodes CDR1 SGHDN and CDR2 FVKESK. CDR3 length: 16 residues. The J segment lost 2 bases and the V segment lost 8 bases, leaving 7 bases of the junction unmatched. This chain's CDR3 is CASPPTSGGLTDTQYF. In nucleotides, the CDR3 is TGTGCCAGCCCCCCGACTAGCGGGGGGCTCACAGATACGCAGTATTTT.

This clonotype was detected ten times or more. V and J are TRBV13 and TRBJ2-3; D gene unclear. The germline V gene encodes CDR1 PRHDT and CDR2 FYEKMQ (reference sequence). V was shortened by 4 bases and J by 7 bases, with 12 bases between the two germline ends. CDR3 length equals 13 residues. For the CDR3, the DNA is TGTGCCAGCAGCTCACATAACATGCATACGCAGTATTTT. This translates into CASSSHNMHTQYF.

There are a few counts of this clonotype. This may stem from a read error, because a much larger clone lies one nucleotide away. The chain carries TRBV3-1 and TRBJ2-2; no clear D gene. Germline V lookup: CDR1 LGHDT, CDR2 YNNKEL (reference sequence). The CDR3 contains 18 residues. The CDR3 region has the DNA TGTGCCAGCGGCCACCCCCCCTGGGGTCCCCCGACCACCGGGGAGCTGTTTTTT. Amino acid sequence: CASGHPPWGPPTTGELFF.

This clonotype was seen a single time. A single base separates this from a much larger clone, so it may be a read error. V gene TRBV20-1 combines with J gene TRBJ2-7; a weak D match, TRBD1 (6 bases). The CDR3 length is 15 residues. Between the trimmed V and J ends, which lost 0 bases and 3 bases, there was a span of 15 bases. CDR1 DFQATT and CDR2 SNEGSKA come from the germline V gene (reference sequence). This chain's CDR3 is CSARDLGAGDYEQYF. The DNA for the CDR3 is TGCAGTGCTAGAGATCTTGGGGCAGGGGACTACGAGCAGTACTTC.

This clonotype was seen more than once but under ten times. V usage is TRBV11-3 and J usage is TRBJ2-1; D ambiguous. Germline CDR1 SGHNT, CDR2 YENEEA. V was pared by 5 bases and J by 8 bases, with 13 bases between. This CDR3 has 13 amino acids. The CDR3 DNA follows: TGTGCCAGCAGCCCGACTGGGCCCGATGAGCAGTTCTTC. Translated, it gives CASSPTGPDEQFF.

There are many counts of this clonotype. CDR3 DNA sequence: TGTGCCAGCAGCGTAGATTGGAGACCGAACACTGAAGCTTTCTTT. This codes for CASSVDWRPNTEAFF. The chain joins TRBV9 to TRBJ1-1; no definite D call. CDR3 length: 15 residues. Trimming took off 0 bases at V and 1 base at J, with 10 bases between the two ends. Germline CDR1 and CDR2: SGDLS and YYNGEE.

This clonotype was seen ten or more times. V and J are TRBV7-6 and TRBJ2-1; 7 bases map to TRBD2. Germline V gene sequence: CDR1 SGHVS, CDR2 FNYEAQ. With V trimmed by 1 base and J by 0 bases, 6 bases remained unmatched. This CDR3 comprises 17 residues. The CDR3 loop reads CASSLGDRGSSYNEQFF. DNA for the CDR3: TGTGCCAGCAGCTTAGGGGATCGCGGGAGCTCCTACAATGAGCAGTTCTTC.

This clonotype was seen more than once but under ten times. V and J are TRBV3-1 and TRBJ2-1; perhaps TRBD1 as D (7 bases). The germline gives CDR1 LGHDT, CDR2 YNNKEL (reference sequence). The CDR3 has 17 residues. The V end lost 1 base, the J end lost 5 bases, and 18 bases lay between the germline ends. The CDR3, as DNA: TGTGCCAGCAGCCAAGTCCCAGGGGGGCCCAGAGACAATGAGCAGTTCTTC. It specifies CASSQVPGGPRDNEQFF.

This clonotype appeared many times. The chain couples TRBV7-2 to TRBJ1-5; D possibly corresponds to TRBD1 (5 bases). The CDR3 loop spans 13 amino acids. Trimming left V 8 bases short and J 1 base short, with 9 bases between. Germline V gene lookup returns CDR1 SGHTA and CDR2 FQGNSA. The CDR3 bases are TGTGCCAGCTCCCGGGACAGCAATCAGCCCCAGCATTTT. Translated, it gives CASSRDSNQPQHF.